The entry below describes one T cell receptor (beta chain). This sample is drawn from a study of OX40 agonist ivuxolimab in advanced cancers. Overall study: From about 23 to 85 years was the age range, with a mean of approximately 63 years, and roughly 80% were male.

Autoimmune disease history or systemic immunosuppression led to patients being barred. This CDR3 is built from 14 residues. V shed 5 bases, J shed 8 bases, and the junction held 10 bases outside the gene matches. Germline loops: CDR1 SGHVS, CDR2 FQNEAQ. Sequenced by immunoSEQ multiplex PCR; TCRdb stores in-frame clones only, minus some. The sample includes under 140,000 clones, more than 70% seen only once; the top ten take less than 0.3%. The V call is TRBV7-8, the J call TRBJ1-1; 8 bases map to TRBD1. Sample: CD4+ or CD8+ T cells sorted from blood, taken in a trial of the OX40 agonist ivuxolimab. The TCR comes from an adult with an advanced solid tumor such as melanoma, head and neck, liver or kidney cancer. The CDR3: CASSPRTGRAEAFF. CDR3 DNA: TGTGCCAGCAGCCCAAGGACAGGGAGGGCGGAAGCTTTCTTT.